This T cell receptor (beta chain) was identified in a study of T cell responses to AZD1222 COVID-19 vaccine (dated by TCRdb to the early 2020s). Background for the entire study: A total of approximately 230 trial participants underwent TCR sequencing, of whom about 200 received two doses of AZD1222 and around 26 received two doses of the MenACWY control vaccine. Trial participants were enrolled into age subgroups of 18-55, 56-69 and 70-plus years, which contained around 150, 28 and 57 TCR-sequenced participants, respectively. Overall study outcomes, separate from this receptor: Conclusions about previously exposed vaccinees are limited because only five to seven AZD1222 recipients were SARS-CoV-2 seropositive at baseline. After two AZD1222 doses, both the breadth and the depth of spike-specific TCRs were significantly higher than at day 0 and than in MenACWY recipients. The 56-69-year group was small, and its depth increase did not reach significance, likely because of low power. Participants were mostly white British and included more females than males, and it was suggested by the authors that clonal diversity may have been underestimated. Reportedly, close to half of the unique spike-specific TCRs recognized epitopes lying outside the regions that are mutated in the B.1.351 and B.1.1.7 variants. Because no day 14 peak-response samples were available, repertoires were characterized only after the peak T cell response. Vaccine-associated CD4 TCRs spanned the whole spike protein, with dominant responses in regions 160-218 and 743-854.

On this clone itself: Its antigen is still unknown. Base quality data are lacking; no much larger clone is found one base away.

The CDR3, cysteine through phenylalanine, is 14 amino acids long. Only the CDR3 part of the read is kept: 42 bases, read in frame from the first base. The germline V gene specifies SGHTA as CDR1 and FQGTGA as CDR2. At the junction V is shortened by 0 bases and J by 1 base, with 6 bases in between. The CDR3 regions of human TCRbeta chains were analyzed by immunosequencing. On the study's bioinformatics: Repertoire TCRs were checked for matches against a reference library of SARS-CoV-2-specific TCRs that had been generated using the MIRA antigen-specificity platform. Breadth meant the fraction of unique TCRs that were SARS-CoV-2-associated, whereas depth meant the fraction of total T cells that were SARS-CoV-2-associated. Using the MIRA data, each spike-specific TCR was assigned both to the spike region to which the TCR was reactive and to a CD4 or CD8 class. Log10-transformed breadth and depth values were compared by one-way ANOVA with Sidak's multiple comparisons tests. TCRdb re-hosts the immuneACCESS table, in-frame sequences only. Its copies lack some clones; in the studies checked, an unresolved V gene accounts for under half of them, and the cause for the rest is not known. That table furnishes V, J and clone size, whereas the DNA furnished D and trimming. The sample contains some 170,000 clones, around 92% of them found a single time. Of the sample, 4.4% is held by the ten largest clones.

This specimen's time point label, per the study, means: baseline before first vaccination. Read against the paper, the sample's treatment or condition label means: meningococcal conjugate vaccine given as trial control. Samples from vaccinated people were obtained from the UK trials COV001 and COV002, which included a single-blind randomized controlled phase 2/3 trial of AZD1222 (ChAdOx1 nCoV-19) in healthy adults. Trial participant PBMC samples were collected at day 0 and day 28 after the second dose for TCRbeta chain sequencing. In this chain, TRBV7-3 is recombined with TRBJ1-1, with a tentative D gene TRBD1 over 6 matching bases. The TCR sequence derives from an adult in good health. The source material was peripheral blood, sampled on day 0 of MenACWY control vaccination. The bases are TGTGCCAGCAGCTTAACCAGGGGGAACACTGAAGCTTTCTTT. Translated, this is CASSLTRGNTEAFF. With the portions outside the CDR3 filled from the reference TRBV7-3 and TRBJ1-1 genes, the complete variable region becomes GAGVSQTPSNKVTEKGKYVELRCDPISGHTALYWYRQSLGQGPEFLIYFQGTGAADDSGLPNDRFFAVRPEGSVSTLKIQRTERGDSAVYLCASSLTRGNTEAFFGQGTRLTVV.